This T cell receptor beta chain was profiled in a study of blood T cell repertoires in COVID-19. Study at large: T cells, B-cell-depleted T cells, or PBMCs provided the cDNA or gDNA that served as material.

V was pared by 4 bases and J by 1 base, with 9 bases between. CDR1 and CDR2 (germline): MGHRA, YSYEKL. This CDR3 is 14 amino acids long. In the source study's methods: Quantification of nucleated cells was approximated via reference gene primer amplification. Using immunoSEQ multiplex PCR, the repertoire was profiled, and TCRdb retains in-frame clones only, with some absent. V and J calls and clone size come straight from that table; D and trimming were deduced from the DNA. The sample lists fewer than 200,000 clones; 80% to 90% were seen once. Two negative PCRs, clearance, or symptom resolution characterized the recovered Cohort 3 donors.

This sequence joins TRBV4-1 and TRBJ2-3, with a tentative D call TRBD1 (5 bases). The specimen sequenced was PBMCs or T cells enriched from blood (not recorded which). This TCR came from a woman between 18 and 29 years old who had recovered from COVID-19. As DNA, the CDR3 is TGCGCCAGCAGCCCCTTCAGGGGCACAGATACGCAGTATTTT. Translated: CASSPFRGTDTQYF.